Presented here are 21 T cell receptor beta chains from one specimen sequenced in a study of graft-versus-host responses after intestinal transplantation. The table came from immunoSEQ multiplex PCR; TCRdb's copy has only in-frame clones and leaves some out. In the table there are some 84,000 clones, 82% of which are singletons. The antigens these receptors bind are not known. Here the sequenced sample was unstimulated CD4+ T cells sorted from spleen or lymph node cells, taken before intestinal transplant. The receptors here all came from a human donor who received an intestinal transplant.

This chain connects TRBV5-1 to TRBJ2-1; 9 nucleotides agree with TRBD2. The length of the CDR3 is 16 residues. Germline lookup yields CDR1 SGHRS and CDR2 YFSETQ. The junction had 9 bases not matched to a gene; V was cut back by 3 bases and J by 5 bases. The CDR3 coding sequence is TGCGCCAGCAGCTCCACCATTAGCGGGGGAGACAATGAGCAGTTCTTC. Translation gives CASSSTISGGDNEQFF.

For the CDR3, the DNA is TGTGCCAGCAGTGAAATGGGGACTAGCTACGAGCAGTACTTC. Translated: CASSEMGTSYEQYF. The chain is built from TRBV6-1 and TRBJ2-7; 8 positions agree with TRBD2. The CDR3 is made up of 14 amino acids. J was trimmed by 3 bases and V by 2 bases; bases with no gene match: 3. Germline V gene sequence: CDR1 MNHNS, CDR2 SASEGT.

The CDR3 here is CASLSGGSDGELFF. DNA of the CDR3: TGTGCCAGCTTAAGCGGGGGGAGTGACGGGGAGCTGTTTTTT. This rearrangement joins TRBV6-5 to TRBJ2-2; 9 bases are shared with TRBD2. The CDR3 sequence is 14 residues long. Germline trimming cut 8 bases from V and 7 bases from J; bases unmatched to any gene: 8. Germline V CDR1 and CDR2: MNHEY, SVGAGI.

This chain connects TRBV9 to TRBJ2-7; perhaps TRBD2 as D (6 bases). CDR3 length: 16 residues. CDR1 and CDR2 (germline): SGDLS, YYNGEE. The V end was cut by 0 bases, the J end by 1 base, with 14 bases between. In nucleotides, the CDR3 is TGTGCCAGCAGCGTAGGCTCAGCGGGTCCTTCCTACGAGCAGTACTTC. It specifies CASSVGSAGPSYEQYF.

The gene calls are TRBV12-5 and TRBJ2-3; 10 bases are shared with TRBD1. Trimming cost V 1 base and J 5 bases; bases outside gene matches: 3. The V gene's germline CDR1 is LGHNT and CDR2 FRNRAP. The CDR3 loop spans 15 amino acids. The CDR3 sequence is CASGLDGTGEDTQYF. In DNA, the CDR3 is TGTGCTAGTGGTTTGGACGGGACAGGGGAAGATACGCAGTATTTT.

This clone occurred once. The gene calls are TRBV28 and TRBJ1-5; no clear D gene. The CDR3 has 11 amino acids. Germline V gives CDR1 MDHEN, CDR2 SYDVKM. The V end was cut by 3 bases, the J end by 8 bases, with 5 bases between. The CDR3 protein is CASSFTEPQHF. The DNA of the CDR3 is TGTGCCAGCAGTTTCACGGAGCCCCAGCATTTT.

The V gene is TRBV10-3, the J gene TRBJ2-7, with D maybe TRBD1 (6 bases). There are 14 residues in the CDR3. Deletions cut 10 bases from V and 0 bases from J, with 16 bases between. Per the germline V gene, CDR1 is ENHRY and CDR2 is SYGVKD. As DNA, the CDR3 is TGTGCCACGGGTGACAGGTACAGCTCCTACGAGCAGTACTTC. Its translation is CATGDRYSSYEQYF.

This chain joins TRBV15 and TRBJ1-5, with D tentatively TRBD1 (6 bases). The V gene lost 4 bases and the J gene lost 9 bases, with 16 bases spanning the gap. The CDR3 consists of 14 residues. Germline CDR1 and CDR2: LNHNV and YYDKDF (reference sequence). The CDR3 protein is CATSTPGHPGPQHF. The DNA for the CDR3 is TGTGCCACCAGCACACCGGGACACCCGGGGCCCCAGCATTTT.

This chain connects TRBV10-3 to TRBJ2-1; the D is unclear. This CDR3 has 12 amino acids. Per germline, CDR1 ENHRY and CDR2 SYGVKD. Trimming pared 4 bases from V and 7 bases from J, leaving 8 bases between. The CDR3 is CAISANGNEQFF. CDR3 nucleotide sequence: TGTGCCATCAGTGCCAACGGGAATGAGCAGTTCTTC.

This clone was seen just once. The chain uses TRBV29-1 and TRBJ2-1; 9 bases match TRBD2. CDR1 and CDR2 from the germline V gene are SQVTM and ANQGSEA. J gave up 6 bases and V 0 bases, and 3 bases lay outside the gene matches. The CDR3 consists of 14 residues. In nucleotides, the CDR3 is TGCAGCGTTGAAGAGGCTAGCGGGACCAATGAGCAGTTCTTC. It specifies CSVEEASGTNEQFF.

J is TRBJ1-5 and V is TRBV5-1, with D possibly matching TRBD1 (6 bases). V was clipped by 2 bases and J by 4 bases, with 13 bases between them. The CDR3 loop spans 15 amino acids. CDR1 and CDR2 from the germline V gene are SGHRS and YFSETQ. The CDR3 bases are TGCGCCAGCAGCTTAACCGGGACACAGAATCAGCCCCAGCATTTT. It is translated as CASSLTGTQNQPQHF.

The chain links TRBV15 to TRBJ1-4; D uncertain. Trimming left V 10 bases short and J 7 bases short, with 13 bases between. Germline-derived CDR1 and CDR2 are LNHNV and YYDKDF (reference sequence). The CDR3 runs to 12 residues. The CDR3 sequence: CARLSRLEKLFF. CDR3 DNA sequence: TGTGCCAGACTAAGCCGACTTGAAAAACTGTTTTTT.

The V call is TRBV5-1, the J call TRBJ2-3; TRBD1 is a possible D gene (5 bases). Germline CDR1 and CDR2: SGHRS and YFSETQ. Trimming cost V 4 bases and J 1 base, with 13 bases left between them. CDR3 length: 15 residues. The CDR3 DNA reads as TGCGCCAGCAGCCCCAGGGAAGTTGGCACAGATACGCAGTATTTT. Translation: CASSPREVGTDTQYF.

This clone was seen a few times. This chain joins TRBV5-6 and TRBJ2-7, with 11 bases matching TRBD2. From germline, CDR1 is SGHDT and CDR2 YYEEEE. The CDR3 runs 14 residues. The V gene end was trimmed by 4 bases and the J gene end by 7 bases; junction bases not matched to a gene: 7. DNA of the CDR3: TGTGCCAGCAGCAGACTAGCGGGATCGAGTGAGCAGTACTTC. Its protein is CASSRLAGSSEQYF.

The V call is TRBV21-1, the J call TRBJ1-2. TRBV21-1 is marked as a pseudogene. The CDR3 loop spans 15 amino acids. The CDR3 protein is CASSKSRKRAYGYTF. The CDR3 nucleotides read TGTGCCAGCAGCAAATCGCGGAAGAGGGCATATGGCTACACCTTC.

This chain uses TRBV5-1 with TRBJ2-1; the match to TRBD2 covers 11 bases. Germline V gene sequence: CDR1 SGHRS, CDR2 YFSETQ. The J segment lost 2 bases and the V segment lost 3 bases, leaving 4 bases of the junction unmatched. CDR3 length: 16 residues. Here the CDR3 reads CASSYGTSGPYNEQFF. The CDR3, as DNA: TGCGCCAGCAGCTACGGGACTAGCGGTCCCTACAATGAGCAGTTCTTC.

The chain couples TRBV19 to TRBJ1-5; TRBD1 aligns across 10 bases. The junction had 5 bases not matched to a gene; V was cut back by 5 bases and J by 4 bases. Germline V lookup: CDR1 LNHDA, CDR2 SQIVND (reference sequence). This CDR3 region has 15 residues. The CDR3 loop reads CASSAGQGWNQPQHF. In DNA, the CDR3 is TGTGCCAGTAGTGCGGGACAGGGGTGGAATCAGCCCCAGCATTTT.

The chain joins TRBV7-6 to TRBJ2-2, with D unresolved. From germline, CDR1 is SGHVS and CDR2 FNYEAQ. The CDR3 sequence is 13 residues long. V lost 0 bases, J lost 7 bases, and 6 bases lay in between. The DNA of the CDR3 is TGTGCCAGCAGCTTAGCAAATATCGGGGAGCTGTTTTTT. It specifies CASSLANIGELFF.

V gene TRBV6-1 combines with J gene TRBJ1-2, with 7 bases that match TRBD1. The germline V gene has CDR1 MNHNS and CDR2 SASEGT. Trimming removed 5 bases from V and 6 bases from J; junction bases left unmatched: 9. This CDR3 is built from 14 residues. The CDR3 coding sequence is TGTGCCAGCAGTCTCGACAGGGAAGGGAATGGCTACACCTTC. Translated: CASSLDREGNGYTF.

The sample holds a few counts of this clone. CDR3 in amino acids: CASSLGQGPSRNEQFF. As DNA, the CDR3 is TGTGCCAGCAGCTTAGGACAGGGTCCTTCCCGCAATGAGCAGTTCTTC. V is TRBV7-2 and J is TRBJ2-1; 7 nucleotides align to TRBD1. Trimming cost V 1 base and J 6 bases; bases outside gene matches: 9. This CDR3 has 16 amino acids. Looked up from germline, CDR1 is SGHTA and CDR2 is FQGNSA.

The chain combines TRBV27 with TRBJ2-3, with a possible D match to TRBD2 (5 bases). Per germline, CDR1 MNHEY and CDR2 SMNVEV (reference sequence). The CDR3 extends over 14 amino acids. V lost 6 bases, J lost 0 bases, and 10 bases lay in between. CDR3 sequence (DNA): TGTGCCAGCAGCCAGCGGTCTAGCACAGATACGCAGTATTTT. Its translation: CASSQRSSTDTQYF.